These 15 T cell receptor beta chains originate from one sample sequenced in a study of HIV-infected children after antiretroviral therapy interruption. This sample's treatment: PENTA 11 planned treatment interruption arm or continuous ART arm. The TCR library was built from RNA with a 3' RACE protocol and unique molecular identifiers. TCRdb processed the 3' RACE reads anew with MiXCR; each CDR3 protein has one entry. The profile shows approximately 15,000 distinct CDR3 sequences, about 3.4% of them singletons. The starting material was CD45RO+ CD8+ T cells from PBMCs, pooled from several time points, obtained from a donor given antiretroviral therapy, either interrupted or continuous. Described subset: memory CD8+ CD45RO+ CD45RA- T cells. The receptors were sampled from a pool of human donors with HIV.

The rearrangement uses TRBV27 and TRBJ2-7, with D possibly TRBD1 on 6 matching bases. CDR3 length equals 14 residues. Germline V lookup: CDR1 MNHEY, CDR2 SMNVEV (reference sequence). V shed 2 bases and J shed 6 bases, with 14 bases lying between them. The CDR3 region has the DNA TGTGCCAGCAGTTTAAGGGGACATCTGTGCGAGCAGTACTTC. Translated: CASSLRGHLCEQYF.

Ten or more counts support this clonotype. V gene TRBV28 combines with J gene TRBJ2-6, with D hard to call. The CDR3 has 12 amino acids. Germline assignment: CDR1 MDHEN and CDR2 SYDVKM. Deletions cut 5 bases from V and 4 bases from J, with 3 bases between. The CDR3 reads CASSVGANVLTF. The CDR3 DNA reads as TGTGCCAGCAGTGTGGGGGCCAACGTCCTGACTTTC.

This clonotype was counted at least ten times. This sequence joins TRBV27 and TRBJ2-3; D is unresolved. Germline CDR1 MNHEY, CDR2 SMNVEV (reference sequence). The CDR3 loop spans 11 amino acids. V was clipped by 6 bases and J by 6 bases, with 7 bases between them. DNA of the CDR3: TGTGCCAGCAGCTTTAGGGATACGCAGTATTTT. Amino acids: CASSFRDTQYF.

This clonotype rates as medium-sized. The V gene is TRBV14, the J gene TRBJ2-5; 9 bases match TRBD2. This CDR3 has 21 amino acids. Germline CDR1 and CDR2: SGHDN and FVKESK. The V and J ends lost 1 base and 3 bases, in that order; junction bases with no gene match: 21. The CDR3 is CASSQVRGERGAQNREETQYF. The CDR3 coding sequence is TGTGCCAGCAGCCAAGTCCGAGGAGAGCGGGGGGCCCAGAACCGAGAAGAGACCCAGTACTTC.

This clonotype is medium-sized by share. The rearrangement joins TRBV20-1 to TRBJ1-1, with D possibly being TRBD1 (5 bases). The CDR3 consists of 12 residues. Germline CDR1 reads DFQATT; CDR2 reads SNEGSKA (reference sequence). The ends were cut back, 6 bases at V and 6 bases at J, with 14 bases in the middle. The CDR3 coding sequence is TGCAGTGCAGCCCTCGGGGACTCTGAAGCTTTCTTT. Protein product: CSAALGDSEAFF.

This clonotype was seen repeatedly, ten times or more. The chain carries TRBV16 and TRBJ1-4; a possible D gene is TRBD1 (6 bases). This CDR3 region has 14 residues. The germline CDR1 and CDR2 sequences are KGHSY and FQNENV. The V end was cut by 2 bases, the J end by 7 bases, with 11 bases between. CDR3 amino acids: CASSQRTGSEKLFF. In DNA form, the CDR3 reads TGTGCCAGCAGCCAAAGAACAGGGAGTGAAAAACTGTTTTTT.

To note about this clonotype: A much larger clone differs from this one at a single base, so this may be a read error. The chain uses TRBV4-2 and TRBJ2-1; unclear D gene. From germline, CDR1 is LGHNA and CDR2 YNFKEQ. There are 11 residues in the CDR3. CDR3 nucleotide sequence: TGTGCCAACAGCCTCCTCAATGAGCAGTTCTTC. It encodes CANSLLNEQFF.

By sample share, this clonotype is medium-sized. The CDR3: CASRTGTGSGNTIYF. The CDR3, as DNA: TGTGCCAGCAGGACCGGGACAGGCTCTGGAAACACCATATATTTT. This chain connects TRBV12-3 or TRBV12-4 to TRBJ1-3, with 8 bases aligning to TRBD1. With 6 bases clipped from V and 0 bases from J, the junction kept 4 bases outside the gene matches. The CDR3 runs to 15 residues.

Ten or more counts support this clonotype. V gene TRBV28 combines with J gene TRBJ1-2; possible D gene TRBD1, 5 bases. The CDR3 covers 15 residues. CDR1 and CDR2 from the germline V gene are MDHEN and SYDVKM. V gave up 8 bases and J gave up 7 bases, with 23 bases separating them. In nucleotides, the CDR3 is TGTGCCAGCTCGGGGACGGACCAATTCCACTCTGGCTACACCTTC. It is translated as CASSGTDQFHSGYTF.

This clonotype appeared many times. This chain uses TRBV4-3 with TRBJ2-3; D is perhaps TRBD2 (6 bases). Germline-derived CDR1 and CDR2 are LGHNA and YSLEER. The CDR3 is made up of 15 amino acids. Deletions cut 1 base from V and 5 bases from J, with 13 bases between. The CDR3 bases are TGCGCCAGCAGCCAAGGGGAGCGGGCGTTAGATACGCAGTATTTT. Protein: CASSQGERALDTQYF.

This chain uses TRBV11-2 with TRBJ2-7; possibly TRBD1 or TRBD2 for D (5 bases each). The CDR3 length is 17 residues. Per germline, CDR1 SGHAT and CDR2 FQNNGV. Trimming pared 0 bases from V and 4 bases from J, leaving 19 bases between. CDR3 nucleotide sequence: TGTGCCAGCAGCTTAGATCTCCCGGGGCGGCCGCCTTACGAGCAGTACTTC. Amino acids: CASSLDLPGRPPYEQYF.

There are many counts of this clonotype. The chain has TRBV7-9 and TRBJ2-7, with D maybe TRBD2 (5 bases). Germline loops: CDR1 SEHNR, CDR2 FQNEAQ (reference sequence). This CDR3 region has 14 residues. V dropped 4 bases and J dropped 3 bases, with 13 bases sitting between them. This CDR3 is CASSSLLRDYEQYF. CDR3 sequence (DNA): TGTGCCAGCAGCTCGCTTTTACGGGACTACGAGCAGTACTTC.

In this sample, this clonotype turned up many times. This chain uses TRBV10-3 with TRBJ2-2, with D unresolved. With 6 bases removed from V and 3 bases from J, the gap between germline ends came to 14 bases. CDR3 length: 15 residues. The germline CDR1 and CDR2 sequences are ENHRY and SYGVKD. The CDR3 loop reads CAISHSGPDTGELFF. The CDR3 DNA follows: TGTGCCATCAGCCATTCAGGACCAGACACCGGGGAGCTGTTTTTT.

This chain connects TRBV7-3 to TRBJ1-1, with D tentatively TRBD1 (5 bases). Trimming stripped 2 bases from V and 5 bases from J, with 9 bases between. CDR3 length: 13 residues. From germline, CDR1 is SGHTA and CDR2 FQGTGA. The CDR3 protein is CASSLAEGTEAFF. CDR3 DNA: TGTGCCAGCAGCTTAGCCGAGGGGACTGAAGCTTTCTTT.

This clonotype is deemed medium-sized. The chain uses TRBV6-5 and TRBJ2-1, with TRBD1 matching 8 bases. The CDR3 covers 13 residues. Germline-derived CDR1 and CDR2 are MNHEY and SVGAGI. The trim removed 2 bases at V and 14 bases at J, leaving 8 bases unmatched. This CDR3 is CASSYVSGGSEFF. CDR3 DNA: TGTGCCAGCAGTTACGTCTCAGGGGGCTCCGAGTTCTTC.